This T cell receptor (beta chain) was sequenced in a study of blood T cells in healthy people across ages. The germline gives CDR1 SNHLY, CDR2 FYNNEI. The CDR3 covers 15 residues. The V gene end was trimmed by 5 bases and the J gene end by 1 base; junction bases not matched to a gene: 5. A J-beta primer mix and a sample-barcoded 5' primer were used in a second PCR of roughly 7 to 12 cycles. Every sample gave at least 3 million paired-end reads containing CDR3. From the 5' RACE reads, TCRdb called clonotypes with MiXCR, one entry per CDR3 protein. The data show some 1,500,000 distinct CDR3 sequences, with roughly 43% seen just once and more than 4% held by the top ten. Broader study findings: Versus aged donors, long-lived donors had higher diversity and more naive CD4+ cells.

Ten or more counts support this clonotype. Its antigen is currently unknown. The V gene is TRBV2, the J gene TRBJ2-1; TRBD2 aligns across 7 bases. The sample consisted of blood. The source of this sequence is a woman aged 18-29 years in good health. The CDR3 DNA is TGTGCCAGCAGTCCTAGCGGTAAATCCTACAATGAGCAGTTCTTC. Translation gives CASSPSGKSYNEQFF.